Each of the 14 T cell receptor beta chains below was sequenced from the same sample in a study of CD8+ T cells in alopecia areata. cDNA serving as the sequencing template came from extracted, reverse transcribed RNA. Repertoires were generated with immunoSEQ multiplex PCR, while TCRdb's copy carries only in-frame clones and drops some. Of roughly 30,000 clones listed, 62% were seen once; the top ten hold approximately 19%. Sample: NKG2D-high CD8+ T cells sorted from blood. These receptors were collected from a human donor with alopecia areata.

The gene calls are TRBV14 and TRBJ1-1, with a tentative D call TRBD1 (5 bases). CDR1 is SGHDN, CDR2 FVKESK, per germline. Between the trimmed V and J ends, which lost 0 bases and 5 bases, there was a span of 7 bases. The CDR3 totals 13 residues. CDR3 in DNA: TGTGCCAGCAGCCAAGACTACAGGACTGAAGCTTTCTTT. Amino acid sequence: CASSQDYRTEAFF.

V gene TRBV19 combines with J gene TRBJ2-1; perhaps TRBD1 as D (6 bases). The germline V gene has CDR1 LNHDA and CDR2 SQIVND (reference sequence). The CDR3 is made up of 15 amino acids. V was pared by 3 bases and J by 4 bases, with 13 bases between. The CDR3 DNA reads as TGTGCCAGTAGTATTCTGACAGGCAGTTACAATGAGCAGTTCTTC. As protein: CASSILTGSYNEQFF.

The rearrangement links TRBV7-6 to TRBJ2-7, with 10 nucleotides matching TRBD1. The CDR3 has 15 residues. Germline lookup yields CDR1 SGHVS and CDR2 FNYEAQ. The V segment lost 5 bases and the J segment 5 bases; nucleotides outside the gene matches: 9. The CDR3 region has the DNA TGTGCCAGCAGCCCTTGGACAGGGGGGGCTAACGAGCAGTACTTC. Its protein is CASSPWTGGANEQYF.

The chain links TRBV2 to TRBJ1-4; D possibly corresponds to TRBD1 (6 bases). CDR1 is SNHLY and CDR2 is FYNNEI in the germline V gene. The V and J ends lost 8 bases and 0 bases respectively, with 13 bases between them. The CDR3 is 15 amino acids. In DNA, the CDR3 is TGTGCCAGCGGGTCCGACAGGACAACTAATGAAAAACTGTTTTTT. Residues: CASGSDRTTNEKLFF.

V is TRBV7-9 and J is TRBJ2-7, with 7 positions matching TRBD2. Germline lookup yields CDR1 SEHNR and CDR2 FQNEAQ (reference sequence). The CDR3 is 11 residues long. Trimming took 5 bases from V and 13 from J; bases not matched to a gene: 8. The CDR3 spells CASSGTQRDYF. The CDR3 nucleotides are TGTGCCAGCAGCGGGACGCAGCGGGATTACTTC.

The genes are TRBV27 and TRBJ1-5, with D perhaps TRBD1 (6 bases). The CDR3 has 15 residues. The V gene's germline CDR1 is MNHEY and CDR2 SMNVEV (reference sequence). V was trimmed by 5 bases and J by 4 bases, leaving 15 bases between them. For the CDR3, the DNA is TGTGCCAGCAGTCCTATCTCGACAGGAAATCAGCCCCAGCATTTT. Amino acid sequence: CASSPISTGNQPQHF.

The gene calls are TRBV28 and TRBJ1-5, with 7 bases that match TRBD1. Germline CDR1 reads MDHEN; CDR2 reads SYDVKM. The CDR3 extends over 16 amino acids. The ends lost 6 bases at V and 2 bases at J; junction bases unmatched: 10. The CDR3 loop reads CASRTGQEIGNQPQHF. The CDR3 DNA reads TGTGCCAGCAGGACAGGACAGGAGATTGGCAATCAGCCCCAGCATTTT.

The chain has TRBV19 and TRBJ2-7; TRBD1 agrees at 7 bases. Unmatched junction bases numbered 6, after V lost 5 bases and J lost 2 bases. The CDR3 loop spans 14 amino acids. Germline CDR1 is LNHDA and CDR2 is SQIVND (reference sequence). The CDR3 loop reads CASSEGTGAYEQYF. In DNA, the CDR3 is TGTGCCAGTAGTGAAGGAACAGGGGCCTACGAGCAGTACTTC. Together with reference TRBV19 and TRBJ2-7, the CDR3 gives the full variable domain: DGGITQSPKYLFRKEGQNVTLSCEQNLNHDAMYWYRQDPGQGLRLIYYSQIVNDFQKGDIAEGYSVSREKKESFPLTVTSAQKNPTAFYLCASSEGTGAYEQYFGPGTRLTVT.

In its sample, this clone was seen a few times. The chain uses TRBV7-2 and TRBJ1-1; no clear D gene. V lost 3 bases and J 5 bases, leaving 4 bases between the germline ends. The CDR3 consists of 11 residues. Per the germline V gene, CDR1 is SGHTA and CDR2 is FQGNSA. The CDR3 DNA follows: TGTGCCAGCAGCTTCAGTACTGAAGCTTTCTTT. It specifies CASSFSTEAFF.

The J gene is TRBJ2-1, the V gene TRBV30, with D maybe TRBD1 (5 bases). Germline values: CDR1 GTSNPN, CDR2 SVGIG (reference sequence). Trimming removed 0 bases at V and 8 bases at J, with 17 bases between. The CDR3 covers 15 residues. The CDR3 spells CAWSVMAGISDEQFF. CDR3 sequence (DNA): TGTGCCTGGAGTGTAATGGCAGGGATCTCGGATGAGCAGTTCTTC.

This clone was observed a handful of times. The chain links TRBV29-1 to TRBJ2-1, with D unresolved. The CDR3 extends over 12 amino acids. Germline CDR1 is SQVTM and CDR2 is ANQGSEA. V was pared by 0 bases and J by 9 bases, with 9 bases between. CDR3 protein: CSVEEPSAEQFF. CDR3 in DNA: TGCAGCGTTGAAGAACCGTCGGCTGAGCAGTTCTTC.

The chain combines TRBV28 with TRBJ2-7, with TRBD1 identical over 9 bases. With V trimmed by 10 bases and J by 2 bases, 3 bases remained unmatched. The CDR3 is 12 amino acids. Germline assignment: CDR1 MDHEN and CDR2 SYDVKM. CDR3 amino acids: CATTGGTYEQYF. CDR3 DNA: TGTGCCACGACAGGGGGGACCTACGAGCAGTACTTC.

The V gene is TRBV5-1, the J gene TRBJ2-7; D may be TRBD2 (5 bases). This CDR3 has 14 residues. The germline V gene has CDR1 SGHRS and CDR2 YFSETQ. Trimming removed 0 bases at V and 6 bases at J, with 13 bases between. The chain's CDR3 is CASSLDLLGGEQYF. The CDR3 coding sequence is TGCGCCAGCAGCTTGGATTTGTTAGGAGGCGAGCAGTACTTC.

This clone was seen only a few times. This chain links TRBV28 with TRBJ2-1; D may be TRBD2 (6 bases). V was trimmed by 1 base and J by 7 bases, leaving 17 bases between them. This CDR3 is 16 amino acids long. Germline CDR1 reads MDHEN; CDR2 reads SYDVKM. The CDR3 loop reads CASSLFPAGLGNEQFF. DNA for the CDR3: TGTGCCAGCAGTTTATTCCCGGCGGGATTGGGAAATGAGCAGTTCTTC.